This is a list of T cell receptor beta chains from one sample in a study of cytomegalovirus exposure and HLA in healthy donors. Profiled with immunoSEQ multiplex PCR; TCRdb holds only in-frame clones, not every one. The sample has about 140,000 clones; about nine tenths are singletons. Source material: PBMCs. All receptors derive from a man aged 18-30 years in good health and CMV-seronegative. Both conserved end residues are part of each CDR3. A D gene is named only where the DNA matches it firmly. Size is omitted from some rows. Given values are once, few, many or a class for expanded clones.

>TRBJ2-2|NA|TRBV27|NA|16
CASSLADISRTGELFF
TGTGCCAGCAGTTTAGCGGACATCTCTCGGACCGGGGAGCTGTTTTTT
>TRBJ2-5|NA|TRBV27|NA|15
CASSLSMVVQETQYF
TGTGCCAGCAGTTTATCGATGGTAGTACAAGAGACCCAGTACTTC
>TRBJ2-7|NA|TRBV29-1|TRBD1|16
CSVTGGLQGGTLGQYF
TGCAGCGTTACAGGGGGCCTACAAGGGGGGACTCTCGGGCAGTACTTC
>TRBJ1-2|NA|TRBV6-1|NA|12
CASFAGLYGYTF
TGTGCCAGCTTCGCAGGGCTTTATGGCTACACCTTC
>TRBJ2-1|NA|TRBV7-2|TRBD2|12
CASSPSGSNWFF
TGTGCCAGCAGCCCTAGCGGGAGTAATTGGTTCTTC
>TRBJ2-5|NA|TRBV7-9|TRBD1|16
CASSHDRGVIQETQYF
TGTGCCAGCAGCCACGACAGGGGCGTAATCCAAGAGACCCAGTACTTC
>TRBJ2-3|NA|TRBV5-5|NA|17
CASSLMALWRATDTQYF
TGTGCCAGCAGCCTGATGGCCTTGTGGCGGGCAACAGATACGCAGTATTTT
>TRBJ2-3|NA|TRBV9|TRBD2|16
CASSVEGLARTDTQYF
TGTGCCAGCAGCGTAGAGGGACTAGCACGCACAGATACGCAGTATTTT
>TRBJ1-1|few|TRBV5-1|NA|15
CASSPGTPEFGEAFF
TGCGCCAGCAGCCCCGGGACACCCGAATTCGGAGAAGCTTTCTTT
>TRBJ1-4|NA|TRBV5-1|NA|12
CASSSLGEKLFF
TGCGCCAGCAGCTCCCTAGGAGAAAAACTGTTTTTT
>TRBJ2-7|NA|TRBV19|NA|15
CASSESTSTSYEQYF
TGTGCCAGTAGCGAGTCGACATCCACCTCCTACGAGCAGTACTTC
>TRBJ2-7|NA|TRBV7-9|NA|14
CASSLSQGIYEQYF
TGTGCCAGCAGCTTATCCCAGGGGATCTACGAGCAGTACTTC
>TRBJ2-7|NA|TRBV4-1|NA|16
CASSQEAHIISDEQYF
TGCGCCAGCAGCCAAGAGGCTCACATAATTTCCGACGAGCAGTACTTC
>TRBJ2-7|few|TRBV19|NA|14
CASSPLPGNYEQYF
TGTGCCAGTAGTCCACTTCCAGGGAACTACGAGCAGTACTTC
>TRBJ2-7|NA|TRBV27|TRBD1|16
CASSTSRQGRYGEQYF
TGTGCCAGCAGTACCTCTCGACAGGGGCGGTATGGCGAGCAGTACTTC
>TRBJ2-1|NA|TRBV7-6|TRBD2|17
CASSPLPPAGGGHEQFF
TGTGCCAGCAGCCCCCTGCCGCCCGCGGGAGGGGGGCATGAGCAGTTCTTC
>TRBJ1-1|NA|TRBV2|NA|15
CASSVAGFGNTEAFF
TGTGCCAGCAGTGTGGCAGGCTTTGGGAACACTGAAGCTTTCTTT
>TRBJ1-3|NA|TRBV9|TRBD1|16
CASSLGQQYSGNTIYF
TGTGCCAGCAGCCTGGGACAGCAATACTCTGGAAACACCATATATTTT
>TRBJ2-1|once|TRBV18|TRBD2|13
CASSPSSGSGVVF
TGTGCCAGCTCACCAAGTAGCGGGAGCGGGGTAGTCTTC
>TRBJ2-7|few|TRBV19|TRBD2|15
CASSPGTTRYYEQYF
TGTGCCAGTAGTCCGGGGACTACAAGGTACTACGAGCAGTACTTC
>TRBJ2-2|NA|TRBV5-1|NA|15
CASSFGTANTGELFF
TGCGCCAGCAGCTTTGGTACAGCGAACACCGGGGAGCTGTTTTTT
>TRBJ2-7|once|TRBV28|NA|15
CASSLGQGYRTRSYF
TGTGCCAGCAGTTTGGGGCAGGGCTACAGGACCCGCTCGTACTTC
>TRBJ2-7|NA|TRBV7-8|TRBD1|16
CASSHPPGQGTYEQYF
TGTGCCAGCAGCCATCCCCCGGGACAGGGAACCTACGAGCAGTACTTC
>TRBJ2-2|NA|TRBV5-6|NA|17
CASSLFRANLNTGELFF
TGTGCCAGCAGCTTGTTCAGGGCGAATTTGAACACCGGGGAGCTGTTTTTT
>TRBJ1-2|NA|TRBV2|NA|14
CASSGAGRVSGYTF
TGTGCCAGCAGTGGGGCGGGGAGGGTGAGTGGCTACACCTTC
>TRBJ2-7|NA|TRBV6-6|NA|13
CASSYSSNYEQYF
TGTGCCAGCAGTTACTCGTCCAACTACGAGCAGTACTTC
>TRBJ1-3|many|TRBV4-1|NA|13
CASHGQVGNTIYF
TGCGCCAGTCACGGTCAAGTTGGAAACACCATATATTTT
>TRBJ1-6|NA|TRBV6-1|TRBD1|15
CASSQLTGGSSPLHF
TGTGCCAGCAGTCAATTAACAGGGGGCTCATCACCCCTCCACTTT
>TRBJ1-1|NA|TRBV7-2|NA|13
CASSVQVNTEAFF
TGTGCCAGCAGCGTCCAGGTAAACACTGAAGCTTTCTTT
>TRBJ1-5|NA|TRBV6-5|TRBD1|15
CASSPRQGAGQPQHF
TGTGCCAGCAGTCCGAGACAGGGGGCAGGCCAGCCCCAGCATTTT
>TRBJ1-1|once|TRBV10-3|TRBD1|14
CAIREVDRDTEAFF
TGTGCCATCAGGGAAGTTGACAGGGACACTGAAGCTTTCTTT
>TRBJ1-2|NA|TRBV5-4|NA|17
CASSTGGFGGGNYGYTF
TGTGCCAGCAGTACCGGTGGTTTCGGGGGTGGTAACTATGGCTACACCTTC
>TRBJ2-1|once|TRBV4-2|NA|17
CASSQVHGMSSYNEQFF
TGTGCCAGCAGCCAAGTGCACGGGATGAGCTCCTACAATGAGCAGTTCTTC
>TRBJ2-7|once|TRBV18|TRBD1|16
CASSPPTGQGAYEQYF
TGTGCCAGCTCACCACCCACGGGACAGGGTGCCTACGAGCAGTACTTC
>TRBJ1-5|few|TRBV29-1|NA|14
CSVVQRESNQPQHF
TGCAGCGTTGTACAGCGGGAGAGCAATCAGCCCCAGCATTTT
>TRBJ2-3|NA|TRBV6-4|TRBD2|15
CASSDRAGGVDTQYF
TGTGCCAGCAGTGACCGAGCGGGAGGGGTGGATACGCAGTATTTT
>TRBJ2-7|NA|TRBV9|NA|12
CASSPHTGEQYF
TGTGCCAGCAGCCCGCATACCGGCGAGCAGTACTTC
>TRBJ1-2|NA|TRBV5-1|NA|16
CASSYYYEKVNYGYTF
TGCGCCAGCAGCTATTATTACGAGAAAGTGAACTATGGCTACACCTTC
>TRBJ2-2|NA|TRBV27|TRBD1|16
CASSSTPGQGRGELFF
TGTGCCAGCAGCTCGACACCGGGACAGGGTCGGGGGGAGCTGTTTTTT
>TRBJ1-2|few|TRBV7-9|TRBD1|14
CASSFGTGIYGYTF
TGTGCCAGCAGCTTCGGGACAGGGATCTATGGCTACACCTTC
>TRBJ1-1|NA|TRBV6-5|TRBD1|16
CASSSTRRTGKGRAFF
TGTGCCAGCAGTTCAACCCGGAGGACAGGGAAAGGTAGAGCTTTCTTT
>TRBJ2-1|NA|TRBV2|TRBD1|12
CASRYTGGEQFF
TGTGCCAGCAGATATACAGGGGGCGAGCAGTTCTTC
>TRBJ2-2|once|TRBV7-6|TRBD2|17
CASSLEASGANTGELFF
TGTGCCAGCAGCTTAGAGGCTAGCGGCGCGAACACCGGGGAGCTGTTTTTT
>TRBJ2-5|NA|TRBV6-5|NA|15
CASRNGDSHQETQYF
TGTGCCAGCAGAAACGGAGACAGCCACCAAGAGACCCAGTACTTC
>TRBJ2-7|NA|TRBV7-9|TRBD2|14
CASSLGGSVYEQYF
TGTGCCAGCAGCTTAGGCGGGAGTGTGTACGAGCAGTACTTC
>TRBJ2-1|few|TRBV29-1|NA|14
CSAITSLSYNEQFF
TGCAGCGCTATAACTAGTCTCTCCTACAATGAGCAGTTCTTC
>TRBJ1-1|few|TRBV11-1|NA|13
CASSTQSGLQAFF
TGTGCCAGCAGCACCCAGAGTGGGCTCCAAGCTTTCTTT
>TRBJ2-7|NA|TRBV7-2|TRBD2|15
CASSLTSGRARVQYF
TGTGCCAGCAGCCTCACTAGCGGGAGGGCCAGGGTGCAGTACTTC
>TRBJ2-2|NA|TRBV7-2|NA|14
CAGSPIQNTGELFF
TGTGCCGGCAGCCCGATACAGAACACCGGGGAGCTGTTTTTT
>TRBJ1-2|NA|TRBV19|NA|15
CASSMDPLAPYGYTF
TGTGCCAGTAGTATGGACCCCCTAGCCCCCTATGGCTACACCTTC
>TRBJ2-7|NA|TRBV7-9|NA|13
CASSSDRTYEQYF
TGTGCCAGCAGCTCTGACAGAACCTACGAGCAGTACTTC
>TRBJ2-2|NA|TRBV13|NA|14
CASSSRLGAGELFF
TGTGCCAGCAGCTCCCGCTTAGGGGCCGGGGAGCTGTTTTTT
>TRBJ2-7|few|TRBV27|TRBD1|14
CASSIQGRGYEQYF
TGTGCCAGCAGTATACAGGGGAGAGGCTACGAGCAGTACTTC
>TRBJ2-7|NA|TRBV27|TRBD1|14
CASSLYDRGHEQYF
TGTGCCAGCAGTTTATACGACAGGGGCCACGAGCAGTACTTC
>TRBJ1-3|NA|TRBV5-1|NA|16
CASSFNGQGGGNTIYF
TGCGCCAGCAGCTTTAACGGCCAGGGCGGCGGAAACACCATATATTTT
>TRBJ2-1|NA|TRBV28|TRBD1|14
CASDTGTGYNEQFF
TGTGCCAGTGACACCGGGACAGGGTACAATGAGCAGTTCTTC
>TRBJ1-2|NA|TRBV6-1|TRBD1|15
CASRARQGANYGYTF
TGTGCCAGCAGGGCCAGACAGGGGGCTAACTATGGCTACACCTTC
>TRBJ1-5|NA|TRBV5-1|TRBD1|14
CASSTGQGDQPQHF
TGCGCCAGCAGCACCGGACAGGGCGATCAGCCCCAGCATTTT
>TRBJ1-6|NA|TRBV7-8|NA|13
CASSLIRETPLHF
TGTGCCAGCAGCTTAATCAGGGAAACACCCCTCCACTTT
>TRBJ2-7|NA|TRBV28|TRBD2|16
CASRSGGGTLLHEQYF
TGTGCCAGCAGATCGGGGGGAGGGACTTTGTTGCACGAGCAGTACTTC